The rows below give T cell receptor beta chains drawn from one sample of a study of technical replicates of blood from a handful of donors. The method was immunoSEQ multiplex PCR; TCRdb's version includes in-frame clones alone and lacks a portion of them. Of some 12,000 clones detected, around 96% appear once; the ten largest clones hold 6.5% to 8.5%. The material sequenced was PBMCs. The receptors come from a human donor in good health. CDR3s include the opening cysteine and the closing phenylalanine or tryptophan. Each record gives: V gene, D gene, clone size, J gene, CDR3 protein, CDR3 DNA. D genes are given only for firm matches. Size values are once, few and many counts, or a class for expanded clones, and some rows have none.

TRBV7-3	TRBD2	-	TRBJ2-3	CASSLRGGSTDTQYF	TGTGCCAGCAGCTTACGCGGGGGAAGCACAGATACGCAGTATTTT
TRBV10-1	TRBD1	-	TRBJ2-1	CASSETGGTGGNEQFF	TGCGCCAGCAGTGAGACCGGTGGGACAGGGGGCAATGAGCAGTTCTTC
TRBV5-4	-	once	TRBJ2-7	CASSVGGPQREQYF	TGTGCCAGCAGCGTCGGCGGTCCCCAACGCGAGCAGTACTTC
TRBV13	TRBD1	-	TRBJ2-3	CASSGGTGVLTDTQYF	TGTGCCAGCAGCGGCGGGACAGGCGTTCTCACAGATACGCAGTATTTT
TRBV6-5	-	-	TRBJ2-7	CASSYSTGSSYEQYF	TGTGCCAGCAGTTACTCGACAGGATCCTCCTACGAGCAGTACTTC
TRBV6-1	-	-	TRBJ2-5	CASSEAGGQETQYF	TGTGCCAGCAGTGAAGCGGGGGGCCAAGAGACCCAGTACTTC
TRBV18	-	-	TRBJ2-1	CASSPRGGNEQFF	TGTGCCAGCTCACCGAGGGGAGGTAATGAGCAGTTCTTC
TRBV27	TRBD2	-	TRBJ2-1	CASGRGGHEQFF	TGTGCCAGCGGGAGGGGTGGGCATGAGCAGTTCTTC
TRBV11-3	-	-	TRBJ2-1	CASSLGGTNNEQFF	TGTGCCAGCAGCTTAGGGGGGACAAACAATGAGCAGTTCTTC
TRBV18	TRBD2	-	TRBJ2-1	CASSPGVAGFNEQFF	TGTGCCAGCTCCCCCGGGGTAGCGGGATTCAATGAGCAGTTCTTC
TRBV19	-	-	TRBJ1-1	CASSIVGVITEAFF	TGTGCCAGTAGTATCGTCGGGGTAATCACTGAAGCTTTCTTT
TRBV6-5	TRBD1	-	TRBJ2-4	CASSYHWDSGKNIQYF	TGTGCCAGCAGTTACCATTGGGACAGTGGGAAAAACATTCAGTACTTC
TRBV19	TRBD2	-	TRBJ2-7	CASSALIGSGSAHEQYF	TGTGCCAGTAGTGCCCTTATTGGGAGCGGGAGTGCCCACGAGCAGTACTTC
TRBV7-9	TRBD1	-	TRBJ1-2	CASSTGQGNYGYTF	TGTGCCAGCAGCACGGGACAGGGCAACTATGGCTACACCTTC
TRBV19	-	-	TRBJ1-2	CASSIWRGRRESEGYTF	TGTGCCAGTAGTATCTGGCGGGGAAGAAGGGAGAGTGAAGGCTACACCTTC
TRBV7-9	TRBD2	-	TRBJ2-7	CASSLSPTSGSYEQYF	TGTGCCAGCAGCTTATCGCCGACTAGCGGCTCCTACGAGCAGTACTTC
TRBV5-4	-	-	TRBJ2-1	CASSVRVENEQFF	TGTGCCAGCAGTGTGAGGGTAGAGAATGAGCAGTTCTTC
TRBV9	TRBD2	-	TRBJ2-1	CASRLGLAGVGEQFF	TGTGCCAGCAGACTAGGACTAGCGGGAGTAGGTGAGCAGTTCTTC
TRBV6-5	TRBD2	-	TRBJ2-3	CASSRTSGRTDTQYF	TGTGCCAGCAGTCGGACTAGCGGGAGGACAGATACGCAGTATTTT
TRBV29-1	-	-	TRBJ2-6	CSVAEEIGANVLTF	TGCAGCGTCGCGGAGGAAATAGGGGCCAACGTCCTGACTTTC
TRBV4-1	TRBD1	-	TRBJ1-1	CASSEGTGLNTEAFF	TGCGCCAGCAGCGAAGGGACAGGTTTGAACACTGAAGCTTTCTTT
TRBV7-8	-	-	TRBJ1-2	CASSLSTEGRNGYTF	TGTGCCAGCAGCCTATCAACAGAGGGTCGGAATGGCTACACCTTC
TRBV28	TRBD1	-	TRBJ2-3	CASRLSGGMGFTDTQYF	TGTGCCAGCAGACTCTCAGGGGGCATGGGGTTCACAGATACGCAGTATTTT
TRBV5-1	-	-	TRBJ2-3	CASSLGEAGTDTQYF	TGCGCCAGCAGCTTGGGAGAGGCCGGCACAGATACGCAGTATTTT
TRBV7-8	-	-	TRBJ1-3	CASSPWTASGNTIYF	TGTGCCAGCAGCCCTTGGACAGCCTCTGGAAACACCATATATTTT
TRBV5-1	TRBD1	-	TRBJ2-6	CASSLGQGTSGANVLTF	TGCGCCAGCAGCTTGGGACAGGGCACCTCTGGGGCCAACGTCCTGACTTTC
TRBV6-5	TRBD1	-	TRBJ2-2	CASSLGTGGTGELFF	TGTGCCAGCAGTCTCGGGACAGGGGGTACCGGGGAGCTGTTTTTT
TRBV19	-	-	TRBJ2-3	CASSLKSRGREVDTQYF	TGTGCCAGTAGCCTAAAAAGTCGGGGGAGAGAGGTAGATACGCAGTATTTT
TRBV6-1	TRBD2	-	TRBJ2-1	CASFSGSDYNEQFF	TGTGCCAGCTTCAGCGGGAGTGACTACAATGAGCAGTTCTTC
TRBV29-1	-	-	TRBJ2-3	CSSGGGSLTDTQYF	TGCAGCTCCGGTGGAGGCTCCCTAACAGATACGCAGTATTTT
TRBV2	-	-	TRBJ2-6	CASSGGFEGLGTGANVLTF	TGTGCCAGCAGTGGGGGATTTGAGGGCCTAGGCACTGGGGCCAACGTCCTGACTTTC
TRBV7-2	-	-	TRBJ2-1	CASSFGAEQFF	TGTGCCAGCAGCTTTGGGGCTGAGCAGTTCTTC
TRBV19	-	-	TRBJ2-5	CASSIGVGRAETQYF	TGTGCCAGTAGTATAGGGGTAGGCAGGGCAGAGACCCAGTACTTC
TRBV5-1	TRBD2	-	TRBJ2-7	CASSLALLAGGPPLGEQYF	TGCGCCAGCAGCTTGGCCCTGCTAGCGGGAGGCCCCCCCCTAGGCGAGCAGTACTTC
TRBV5-4	TRBD1	-	TRBJ2-1	CASSPEGGLKGYNEQFF	TGTGCCAGCAGCCCGGAAGGGGGCCTAAAGGGATACAATGAGCAGTTCTTC
TRBV27	-	-	TRBJ2-3	CASSLLGFGQLTDTQYF	TGTGCCAGCAGTTTATTGGGTTTTGGGCAGCTCACAGATACGCAGTATTTT
TRBV27	TRBD2	-	TRBJ2-1	CASSLGSSGRSEQFF	TGTGCCAGCAGTTTAGGGTCTAGCGGGAGGTCTGAGCAGTTCTTC
TRBV5-6	TRBD1	-	TRBJ1-2	CASSLDDRGYGYTF	TGTGCCAGCAGCTTGGACGACAGGGGGTATGGCTACACCTTC
TRBV5-4	-	once	TRBJ2-3	CASSLTAGSDTQYF	TGTGCCAGCAGCTTGACAGCTGGATCAGATACGCAGTATTTT
TRBV6-5	TRBD1	-	TRBJ2-7	CASSYGPGGYEQYF	TGTGCCAGCAGTTACGGGCCAGGGGGCTACGAGCAGTACTTC
TRBV28	TRBD1	-	TRBJ1-1	CASPPGTGPKMNTEAFF	TGTGCCAGCCCACCCGGGACAGGGCCAAAAATGAACACTGAAGCTTTCTTT
TRBV11-3	TRBD2	-	TRBJ2-3	CASSSYGTSGTDTQYF	TGTGCCAGCAGCTCTTACGGGACTAGCGGCACAGATACGCAGTATTTT
TRBV6-5	TRBD1	-	TRBJ1-2	CASRPRPDRSYGYTF	TGTGCCAGCAGACCTCGTCCGGACAGGAGCTATGGCTACACCTTC
TRBV19	-	-	TRBJ2-7	CASSITASYEQYF	TGTGCCAGTAGTATAACAGCCTCCTACGAGCAGTACTTC
TRBV2	-	once	TRBJ2-1	CASSVDNEQFF	TGTGCCAGCAGTGTAGACAATGAGCAGTTCTTC